This T cell receptor beta chain was profiled in a study of T-cell memory formation after mild COVID-19. Trimming removed 5 bases from V and 4 bases from J, with 20 bases in between. The CDR3 covers 16 residues. Points on this clonotype: Its specificity is unknown.

Findings of the study overall: Later expanders leaned CD4+, whereas day 15 to 85 contracting clones were balanced CD4/CD8. Researchers found some responding clones in pre-infection memory, a sign that cross-reactive memory joined.

TCRdb re-analysed the 5' RACE reads in MiXCR, keeping a single row per CDR3 protein. In the table there are 450,000 or so distinct CDR3 sequences, 20% of which are singletons. Specimen: PBMCs or a T cell subset sorted from them (not recorded which). The chain links TRBV12-3 or TRBV12-4 to TRBJ1-2; tentatively, D is TRBD1 (6 bases). The TCR sequence derives from an adult woman who had mild COVID-19 (a few samples of this study predate the infection). Cell type and time point are not known. The CDR3 loop is CASSPLGGPSVYGYTF. The DNA of the CDR3 is TGTGCCAGCAGTCCCCTCGGGGGGCCTTCCGTCTATGGCTACACCTTC.